What follows are 32 T cell receptor beta chains derived from one specimen sequenced in a study of blood T cell repertoires in COVID-19. Data came from immunoSEQ multiplex PCR; TCRdb stores just in-frame clones and leaves some out. The sample yields 90,000 to 120,000 clones, approximately 91% seen once. The sample comprised peripheral blood. These receptors were obtained from a woman between 55 and 75 years old with acute or convalescent COVID-19.

The chain links TRBV10-3 to TRBJ1-2; D is unclear. Germline lookup yields CDR1 ENHRY and CDR2 SYGVKD. The CDR3 spans 15 residues. Trimming took off 7 bases at V and 7 bases at J, with 22 bases between the two ends. The CDR3 here is CAIKTETSPRTGYTF. The CDR3 coding sequence is TGTGCCATCAAAACGGAGACTTCGCCGAGAACTGGCTACACCTTC.

The chain employs TRBV2 and TRBJ1-2; possibly TRBD1 for D (5 bases). V was shortened by 6 bases and J by 7 bases, with 21 bases between the two germline ends. Germline CDR1 SNHLY, CDR2 FYNNEI. The CDR3 is 15 residues long. CDR3 DNA sequence: TGTGCCAGCAGACTAAACACGGCACCTAGGGGTGGCTACACCTTC. Its protein product is CASRLNTAPRGGYTF.

The chain recombines TRBV19 with TRBJ1-3; 8 positions agree with TRBD1. The CDR3 runs to 13 residues. Germline-derived CDR1 and CDR2 are LNHDA and SQIVND (reference sequence). V lost 8 bases and J lost 3; bases outside the gene matches: 3. The CDR3 nucleotides read TGTGCCAGTCGGGACAGGTTTGGAAACACCATATATTTT. This gives the protein CASRDRFGNTIYF.

The CDR3 bases are TGCGCCAGCAGCCCTAGCGGGAGGAGCAACAATGAGCAGTTCTTC. It codes for CASSPSGRSNNEQFF. The chain uses TRBV5-1 and TRBJ2-1; 11 bases map to TRBD2. Unmatched junction bases numbered 5, after V lost 4 bases and J lost 5 bases. This CDR3 is built from 15 residues. Germline V CDR1 and CDR2: SGHRS, YFSETQ.

This chain connects TRBV5-1 to TRBJ1-3, with D maybe TRBD1 (6 bases). CDR3 length: 15 residues. Trimming shortened V by 0 bases and J by 4 bases, and 11 bases separated the two germline ends. In germline, CDR1 is SGHRS, CDR2 YFSETQ. The CDR3 loop reads CASSLVGTSGNTIYF. The CDR3 nucleotides read TGCGCCAGCAGCTTGGTAGGGACATCAGGAAACACCATATATTTT.

The chain combines TRBV7-6 with TRBJ1-4, with 9 bases fitting TRBD1. With 4 bases clipped from V and 2 bases from J, the junction kept 11 bases outside the gene matches. The CDR3 consists of 18 residues. From germline, CDR1 is SGHVS and CDR2 FNYEAQ. The CDR3 DNA follows: TGTGCCAGCAGCTCACATCCCGGACAGGGGTACACTAATGAAAAACTGTTTTTT. This encodes CASSSHPGQGYTNEKLFF.

The chain has TRBV27 and TRBJ2-5; 10 bases match TRBD1. V dropped 6 bases and J dropped 4; count of bases not matched to a gene: 5. The V gene's germline CDR1 is MNHEY and CDR2 SMNVEV (reference sequence). The CDR3 runs 14 residues. The CDR3 DNA follows: TGTGCCAGCAGCCCTGACAGGGGGCGAGAGACCCAGTACTTC. Residues: CASSPDRGRETQYF.

The chain carries TRBV2 and TRBJ2-7; 8 bases agree with TRBD2. Per germline, CDR1 SNHLY and CDR2 FYNNEI. The V segment lost 3 bases and the J segment 5 bases; nucleotides outside the gene matches: 12. The CDR3 spans 16 residues. CDR3 in amino acids: CASSDLLAGKKNEQYV. DNA for the CDR3: TGTGCCAGCAGTGATCTGTTAGCGGGAAAGAAAAACGAGCAGTACGTC.

The chain joins TRBV18 to TRBJ2-6, with a tentative D call TRBD2 (5 bases). Trimming removed 2 bases from V and 0 bases from J, with 17 bases in between. Looked up from germline, CDR1 is KGHSH and CDR2 is LQKENI. The CDR3 runs to 19 residues. This CDR3 reads CASSPSMLVGGSGANVLTF. The CDR3 DNA reads TGTGCCAGCTCACCAAGTATGCTGGTCGGAGGCTCTGGGGCCAACGTCCTGACTTTC.

This sequence joins TRBV5-1 and TRBJ1-5; D perhaps matches TRBD1 (6 bases). CDR1 is SGHRS and CDR2 is YFSETQ in the germline V gene. CDR3 length: 15 amino acids. Trimming took off 0 bases at V and 0 bases at J, with 7 bases between the two ends. DNA for the CDR3: TGCGCCAGCAGCTTGGGGGACAATAGCAATCAGCCCCAGCATTTT. As protein: CASSLGDNSNQPQHF.

V is TRBV9 and J is TRBJ1-4; D possibly corresponds to TRBD1 (6 bases). The CDR3 sequence is 15 residues long. Trimming shortened V by 3 bases and J by 7 bases, and 16 bases separated the two germline ends. CDR1 is SGDLS and CDR2 is YYNGEE in the germline V gene. CDR3 in DNA: TGTGCCAGCAGCGCCGGGACAACGGTTCTTGAAAAACTGTTTTTT. Encoded protein: CASSAGTTVLEKLFF.

The chain combines TRBV5-1 with TRBJ2-2, with 11 bases identical to TRBD1. The CDR3 length is 15 residues. Germline V lookup: CDR1 SGHRS, CDR2 YFSETQ. After removal of 4 bases from V and 6 bases from J, the junction contained 5 bases not matched to a gene. CDR3 DNA: TGCGCCAGCAGCCCCTGGACAGGGGGCCCCGGGGAGCTGTTTTTT. This translates into CASSPWTGGPGELFF. The variable domain in full, completed from reference TRBV5-1 and TRBJ2-2, reads KAGVTQTPRYLIKTRGQQVTLSCSPISGHRSVSWYQQTPGQGLQFLFEYFSETQRNKGNFPGRFSGRQFSNSRSEMNVSTLELGDSALYLCASSPWTGGPGELFFGEGSRLTVL.

The V and J genes are TRBV5-1 and TRBJ1-4; 12 bases are shared with TRBD1. CDR1 SGHRS and CDR2 YFSETQ come from the germline V gene. Losses at the gene ends were 2 bases for V and 9 bases for J; bases not matched to a gene: 5. CDR3 length: 15 amino acids. The CDR3 DNA follows: TGCGCCAGCAGCTTCAGCTGGGACAGGGGGCAAAAACTGTTTTTT. The encoded protein is CASSFSWDRGQKLFF.

In its sample, this clone was seen once. The chain carries TRBV4-2 and TRBJ2-2, with a tentative D call TRBD2 (5 bases). Germline V gene sequence: CDR1 LGHNA, CDR2 YNFKEQ. The CDR3 loop spans 15 amino acids. The germline V and J ends were trimmed by 0 bases and 4 bases, with 9 bases remaining between them. The CDR3 DNA follows: TGTGCCAGCAGCCAAGATGGAGGCTTCACCGGGGAGCTGTTTTTT. Translating gives CASSQDGGFTGELFF.

The chain couples TRBV19 to TRBJ1-2; maybe TRBD1 (5 bases). V lost 5 bases and J lost 2, with 9 bases in between. Germline-derived CDR1 and CDR2 are LNHDA and SQIVND (reference sequence). The CDR3 totals 13 residues. Written as DNA, the CDR3 is TGTGCCAGTAGTCAAGACAGAAACTATGGCTACACCTTC. Encoded protein: CASSQDRNYGYTF.

The chain joins TRBV5-1 to TRBJ1-1, with 10 nucleotides matching TRBD1. J gave up 0 bases and V 3 bases, and 2 bases lay outside the gene matches. Per germline, CDR1 SGHRS and CDR2 YFSETQ. The CDR3 spans 15 residues. The CDR3 DNA reads TGCGCCAGCAGCTGGACAGGGGGGATGAACACTGAAGCTTTCTTT. This translates into CASSWTGGMNTEAFF.

This chain connects TRBV5-4 to TRBJ1-2; TRBD1 agrees at 8 bases. Germline CDR1 and CDR2: SGHNT and YYREEE (reference sequence). CDR3 length: 13 amino acids. The trim removed 4 bases at V and 8 bases at J, leaving 7 bases unmatched. The CDR3 nucleotides are TGTGCCAGCAGCCTTTCGGACAGGGACGGCTACACCTTC. The encoded protein is CASSLSDRDGYTF.

This clone was picked up a small number of times. This rearrangement joins TRBV7-9 to TRBJ2-7; D gene uncertain. Trimming removed 1 base at V and 5 bases at J, with 12 bases between. Germline V gives CDR1 SEHNR, CDR2 FQNEAQ (reference sequence). The CDR3 covers 14 residues. Here the CDR3 DNA reads TGTGCCAGCAGCTTAGGGTCAGTATCAGACGAGCAGTACGTC. It translates to CASSLGSVSDEQYV.

This chain uses TRBV18 with TRBJ2-3; 7 nucleotides agree with TRBD2. Germline CDR1 and CDR2: KGHSH and LQKENI. V lost 3 bases, J lost 5 bases, and 11 bases stayed unmatched. The length of the CDR3 is 16 residues. For the CDR3, the DNA is TGTGCCAGCTCACCGATTAGCGGGTACGGCGTAGATACGCAGTATTTT. Residues: CASSPISGYGVDTQYF.

The chain combines TRBV9 with TRBJ1-1; the D is unclear. CDR3 length: 14 amino acids. Deletions cut 0 bases from V and 1 base from J, with 7 bases between. From germline, CDR1 is SGDLS and CDR2 YYNGEE. The CDR3: CASSVGAENTEAFF. Written as DNA, the CDR3 is TGTGCCAGCAGCGTAGGAGCGGAGAACACTGAAGCTTTCTTT.

The count of this clone is one. The rearrangement links TRBV6-2 or TRBV6-3 to TRBJ1-5; 10 nucleotides align to TRBD1. Looked up from germline, CDR1 is MNHEY and CDR2 is SVGEGT. CDR3 length: 16 residues. The ends lost 2 bases at V and 7 bases at J; junction bases unmatched: 8. The CDR3 protein is CASSYPTGGGKQPQHF. The DNA for the CDR3 is TGTGCCAGCAGTTACCCGACAGGGGGCGGGAAGCAGCCCCAGCATTTT.

The J gene is TRBJ1-1, the V gene TRBV6-6; D is unresolved. The CDR3 runs to 13 residues. Looked up from germline, CDR1 is MNHNY and CDR2 is SVGAGI (reference sequence). The V gene lost 5 bases and the J gene lost 0 bases, with 7 bases spanning the gap. The CDR3 reads CASSLPVNTEAFF. Written as DNA, the CDR3 is TGTGCCAGCAGTCTCCCCGTGAACACTGAAGCTTTCTTT.

The chain uses TRBV12-3 or TRBV12-4 and TRBJ1-2, with D tentatively TRBD1 (5 bases). The V and J ends lost 5 bases and 4 bases respectively, with 11 bases between them. This CDR3 is 13 amino acids long. The CDR3 spells CASSLTRGYGYTF. CDR3 nucleotides: TGTGCCAGCAGTCTGACTAGGGGCTATGGCTACACCTTC.

This clone appeared a single time. The rearrangement joins TRBV6-6 to TRBJ2-1, with TRBD2 matching 7 bases. Unmatched junction bases numbered 2, after V lost 6 bases and J lost 3 bases. The CDR3 loop spans 13 amino acids. CDR1 and CDR2 (germline): MNHNY, SVGAGI (reference sequence). The CDR3 spells CASRKRDYNEQFF. DNA of the CDR3: TGTGCCAGCAGGAAGCGGGACTACAATGAGCAGTTCTTC.

The rearrangement links TRBV20-1 to TRBJ2-3, with a possible D match to TRBD2 (5 bases). The CDR3 runs to 14 residues. Trimming took off 3 bases at V and 6 bases at J, with 16 bases between the two ends. Germline V gives CDR1 DFQATT, CDR2 SNEGSKA (reference sequence). The DNA of the CDR3 is TGCAGTGCTAGTTCACCTGATCGGGGTGATACGCAGTATTTT. It is translated as CSASSPDRGDTQYF.

The chain is built from TRBV9 and TRBJ1-1; D is perhaps TRBD1 (5 bases). Per the germline V gene, CDR1 is SGDLS and CDR2 is YYNGEE. This CDR3 region has 14 residues. With 0 bases removed from V and 4 bases from J, the gap between germline ends came to 10 bases. The chain's CDR3 is CASSVAQGGTEAFF. Written as DNA, the CDR3 is TGTGCCAGCAGCGTAGCCCAGGGAGGCACTGAAGCTTTCTTT.

CDR3 sequence reads: CASSLGHTGRTEAFF. The DNA of the CDR3 is TGTGCCAGCAGCTTGGGCCACACAGGGAGAACTGAAGCTTTCTTT. J is TRBJ1-1 and V is TRBV5-6; D is possibly TRBD1 (6 bases). The CDR3 has 15 residues. CDR1 and CDR2 (germline): SGHDT, YYEEEE. V shed 0 bases and J shed 5 bases, with 14 bases lying between them.

CDR3 protein: CATSRDLGVGPTLAQPQHF. CDR3 nucleotide sequence: TGTGCCACCAGCAGAGACCTGGGAGTGGGCCCCACGCTAGCTCAGCCCCAGCATTTT. The rearrangement joins TRBV15 to TRBJ1-5; D is unresolved. This CDR3 contains 19 residues. V was cut by 0 bases and J by 6 bases, with 24 bases left in between. The germline V gene encodes CDR1 LNHNV and CDR2 YYDKDF (reference sequence).

The genes are TRBV4-2 and TRBJ2-2; D is perhaps TRBD2 (7 bases). Germline assignment: CDR1 LGHNA and CDR2 YNFKEQ. The CDR3 sequence is 16 residues long. The V end lost 4 bases, the J end lost 4 bases, and 16 bases lay between the germline ends. The CDR3 here is CASSLGEGHFTGELFF. The CDR3 nucleotides are TGTGCCAGCAGCCTTGGGGAGGGACACTTCACCGGGGAGCTGTTTTTT.

This sequence joins TRBV7-8 and TRBJ2-7; the D gene is possibly TRBD2 (5 bases). CDR3 length equals 16 residues. Trimming took off 2 bases at V and 4 bases at J, with 18 bases between the two ends. Per germline, CDR1 SGHVS and CDR2 FQNEAQ. CDR3 in DNA: TGTGCCAGCAGCTTAACGGGATGGGGTTCTGAGTACGAGCAGTACGTC. It is translated as CASSLTGWGSEYEQYV.

This chain links TRBV19 with TRBJ2-5; 10 bases are a match to TRBD1. Germline V gene data show CDR1 as LNHDA and CDR2 as SQIVND (reference sequence). Trimming removed 5 bases from V and 5 bases from J; junction bases left unmatched: 8. This CDR3 is 15 amino acids long. The CDR3 sequence: CASSFGQGGRETQYF. CDR3 in DNA: TGTGCCAGTAGTTTCGGACAGGGGGGCAGGGAGACCCAGTACTTC.

V gene TRBV11-3 combines with J gene TRBJ2-1, with TRBD2 matching 14 bases. The CDR3 runs to 18 residues. Per germline, CDR1 SGHNT and CDR2 YENEEA. V shed 1 base, J shed 4 bases, and the junction held 6 bases outside the gene matches. The CDR3 bases are TGTGCCAGCAGCTTAGCGGGACTAGCGGGGGTAGATTACAATGAGCAGTTCTTC. It specifies CASSLAGLAGVDYNEQFF.